A single sample gave rise to the 16 T cell receptor beta chains below, sequenced in a study of CD8 T cells in ankylosing spondylitis. Findings and caveats of the study: Several highly homologous variants made up a TCR beta motif that seemed to typify ankylosing spondylitis blood.

Each CDR3 protein gets one entry after TCRdb re-called the 5' RACE reads with MiXCR. The table includes approximately 550,000 distinct CDR3 sequences, 12% detected once. Their specific antigens are unknown. Sequencing was done on a sample of blood, either unsorted or a sorted T cell fraction (not recorded which). These receptors were obtained from a male donor with ankylosing spondylitis.

CDR3 DNA sequence: TGTGCCAGCAGCCCCCAAAGAAACAGGGGCTACGAGCAGTACTTC. As protein: CASSPQRNRGYEQYF. The genes are TRBV14 and TRBJ2-7, with 7 bases lining up with TRBD1. The ends lost 4 bases at V and 3 bases at J; junction bases unmatched: 9. The CDR3 has 15 amino acids. Germline CDR1 SGHDN, CDR2 FVKESK.

The chain uses TRBV5-1 and TRBJ1-2; D remains ambiguous. The CDR3 totals 16 residues. The V gene's germline CDR1 is SGHRS and CDR2 YFSETQ. The ends were cut back, 0 bases at V and 7 bases at J, with 19 bases in the middle. Here the CDR3 DNA reads TGCGCCAGCAGCTTGGACTCAAGCTTCGGAAGCTCTGGCTACACCTTC. Amino acid sequence: CASSLDSSFGSSGYTF.

This clonotype turned up a few times. The genes are TRBV5-1 and TRBJ1-4; weak D call: TRBD1 (5 bases). Trimming took off 4 bases at V and 3 bases at J, with 13 bases between the two ends. The germline V gene has CDR1 SGHRS and CDR2 YFSETQ. The CDR3 is 15 amino acids. CDR3 sequence: CASSISGSANEKLFF. The CDR3 nucleotides read TGCGCCAGCAGCATCTCAGGGTCAGCTAATGAAAAACTGTTTTTT.

The V and J genes are TRBV20-1 and TRBJ1-2; 7 nucleotides line up with TRBD1. CDR1 and CDR2 from the germline V gene are DFQATT and SNEGSKA (reference sequence). The length of the CDR3 is 14 residues. The junction had 13 bases not matched to a gene; V was cut back by 4 bases and J by 8 bases. In DNA, the CDR3 is TGCAGTGCTAACTACCCGGGACAGCCGGGGGGCTACACCTTC. It is translated as CSANYPGQPGGYTF.

V usage is TRBV7-2 and J usage is TRBJ2-7; the D is unclear. Germline V lookup: CDR1 SGHTA, CDR2 FQGNSA. V shed 1 base and J shed 4 bases, with 14 bases lying between them. The CDR3 runs to 15 residues. CDR3 loop: CASSLEAMRTYEQYV. CDR3 nucleotides: TGTGCCAGCAGCTTAGAGGCCATGAGGACGTACGAGCAGTACGTC.

The chain links TRBV7-2 to TRBJ1-5, with D hard to call. The CDR3 has 14 amino acids. Trimming cost V 3 bases and J 10 bases, with 16 bases left between them. Germline CDR1 SGHTA, CDR2 FQGNSA. The CDR3 spells CASSLLPGPNPQHF. The CDR3 region has the DNA TGTGCCAGCAGCTTGCTCCCAGGCCCGAATCCCCAGCATTTT. The variable domain in full, with the rest retrieved from reference TRBV7-2 and TRBJ1-5, is GAGVSQSPSNKVTEKGKDVELRCDPISGHTALYWYRQSLGQGLEFLIYFQGNSAPDKSGLPSDRFSAERTGGSVSTLTIQRTQQEDSAVYLCASSLLPGPNPQHFGDGTRLSIL.

J is TRBJ1-2 and V is TRBV10-3; 7 nucleotides agree with TRBD1. The CDR3 spans 17 residues. Germline CDR1 is ENHRY and CDR2 is SYGVKD. The V gene end was trimmed by 6 bases and the J gene end by 4 bases; junction bases not matched to a gene: 17. The CDR3 sequence: CAISDGKTGVRSYGYTF. CDR3 DNA sequence: TGTGCCATCAGCGACGGTAAAACAGGGGTTCGTAGCTATGGCTACACCTTC.

V usage is TRBV2 and J usage is TRBJ2-7; 7 bases are shared with TRBD1. CDR1 is SNHLY, CDR2 FYNNEI, per germline. This CDR3 contains 13 residues. Trimming took 9 bases from V and 0 from J; bases not matched to a gene: 5. The CDR3 loop is CASQTGYSYEQYF. The CDR3 coding sequence is TGTGCCAGTCAGACAGGGTACTCCTACGAGCAGTACTTC.

The table lists this clonotype with a few counts. This rearrangement joins TRBV20-1 to TRBJ2-7; 12 bases map to TRBD1. Germline V gives CDR1 DFQATT, CDR2 SNEGSKA (reference sequence). V lost 6 bases to trimming and J lost 4 bases; unmatched junction nucleotides: 7. The CDR3 covers 14 residues. CDR3 sequence (DNA): TGCAGTGCCCTTAGGGACAGGGGGCAGTACGAGCAGTACTTC. As protein: CSALRDRGQYEQYF.

This chain joins TRBV12-3 or TRBV12-4 and TRBJ2-1, with D perhaps matching TRBD1 or TRBD2 (5 bases each). The CDR3 length is 14 residues. Trimming took off 5 bases at V and 10 bases at J, with 18 bases between the two ends. CDR3 amino acids: CASSPPGQGREQFF. The CDR3 nucleotides are TGTGCCAGCAGTCCTCCGGGGCAGGGTAGGGAGCAGTTCTTC.

This chain's CDR3 is CASSERGQDLAKNIQYF. The CDR3 bases are TGCGCCAGCAGCGAGAGAGGACAGGATTTAGCCAAAAACATTCAGTACTTC. This sequence joins TRBV10-2 and TRBJ2-4, with TRBD1 matching over 7 bases. The CDR3 extends over 17 amino acids. V trimming: 6 bases; J trimming: 0 bases; junction bases outside the gene matches: 11. Germline V gene lookup returns CDR1 WSHSY and CDR2 SAAADI.

The table lists this clonotype with many counts. The V and J genes are TRBV12-3 or TRBV12-4 and TRBJ2-7; D uncertain. CDR3 length: 16 amino acids. V was shortened by 6 bases and J by 1 base, with 19 bases between the two germline ends. The chain's CDR3 is CASSPDTRFFSYEQYF. The DNA of the CDR3 is TGTGCCAGCAGCCCCGACACAAGGTTCTTTTCCTACGAGCAGTACTTC.

The V gene is TRBV11-2, the J gene TRBJ2-3; D is perhaps TRBD2 (5 bases). Trimming cost V 1 base and J 0 bases, with 11 bases left between them. There are 16 residues in the CDR3. Per germline, CDR1 SGHAT and CDR2 FQNNGV. CDR3 nucleotides: TGTGCCAGCAGCTTAGCGGAGGTGTTTAGCACAGATACGCAGTATTTT. Translated, it gives CASSLAEVFSTDTQYF.

This clonotype turned up a few times. V usage is TRBV18 and J usage is TRBJ1-4; D ambiguous. The CDR3 is 14 residues long. Germline loops: CDR1 KGHSH, CDR2 LQKENI. V shed 2 bases and J shed 8 bases, with 12 bases lying between them. CDR3 coding DNA: TGTGCCAGCTCACCAGACTTTTTAGACGAAAAACTGTTTTTT. This sequence encodes CASSPDFLDEKLFF.

This clonotype was picked up a small number of times. The chain employs TRBV24-1 and TRBJ1-2; 7 bases line up with TRBD1. Germline assignment: CDR1 KGHDR and CDR2 SFDVKD. This CDR3 is built from 14 residues. Losses at the gene ends were 3 bases for V and 7 bases for J; bases not matched to a gene: 7. CDR3 nucleotides: TGTGCCACCAGTGATGATCGACAGGGAACTGGCTACACCTTC. Translated: CATSDDRQGTGYTF.

This clonotype was found many times. The chain uses TRBV5-1 and TRBJ2-1; 8 positions match TRBD2. The CDR3 runs 18 residues. Germline trimming cut 0 bases from V and 2 bases from J; bases unmatched to any gene: 10. Per germline, CDR1 SGHRS and CDR2 YFSETQ. CDR3 bases: TGCGCCAGCAGCTTGGTCAACTTAGGGACTAGTGCCTACAATGAGCAGTTCTTC. Amino acids: CASSLVNLGTSAYNEQFF.